The text below deals with one TCR beta chain. Trimming took 8 bases from V and 8 from J; bases not matched to a gene: 9. CDR1 and CDR2 from the germline V gene are LNHDA and SQIVND (reference sequence). The CDR3 spans 14 residues. The data derive from a study of blood T cell repertoires in COVID-19. Original handling: Amplification with reference gene primers provided the estimates of nucleated cell counts. The assay was immunoSEQ multiplex PCR, and TCRdb's table has in-frame clones only and misses some. V and J calls plus clone size are reproduced from that table; the DNA served to infer D and trimming. The table shows fewer than 400,000 clones, with under 90% occurring only once. In Seattle, patients joined the study during active infection and were tracked longitudinally.

Source material: peripheral blood. The chain combines TRBV19 with TRBJ2-1, with TRBD2 identical over 10 bases. The receptor was isolated from a woman aged 25 to 45 with COVID-19, enrolled during active disease. The CDR3 nucleotides read TGTGCCAGTCGCGTTACCCTAGCGGGAGATGAGCAGTTCTTC. This sequence encodes CASRVTLAGDEQFF.